This T cell receptor (beta chain) emerged from a study of T cells in Graves' hyperthyroidism and ophthalmopathy (dated by TCRdb to the late 2010s). Background for the entire study: Peripheral blood samples were taken at initial diagnosis, before any treatment was given. Prospective prediction of ophthalmopathy was tested in an independent validation cohort of fewer than 20 hyperthyroidism patients and 15 to 17 patients who later progressed to ophthalmopathy. TCR V-J signatures able to tell the groups apart were searched for in a discovery cohort of 95 or so patients, of whom under 45 had Graves' ophthalmopathy and 57 had stable Graves' hyperthyroidism. TCR Vbeta CDR3 sequencing of approximately 140 peripheral blood samples (approximately 44 ophthalmopathy, some 75 hyperthyroidism and roughly 17 progressor patients) is reported in the paper. In about 6 Graves' hyperthyroidism patients, the study also compared T-cell repertoires from thyroid tissue with T-cell repertoires from blood. For training and testing, the approximately 92 patients in the discovery cohort were randomly divided in a 7:3 ratio. Following sampling, methimazole starting at 30 mg daily was given to hyperthyroidism patients, and high-dose intravenous methylprednisolone was given to ophthalmopathy patients.

This clonotype occurred many times. Its target antigen remains unknown. Base qualities are not at hand, and no much larger clone is one base apart. Overall results and qualifications from the work: Ophthalmopathy was separated from stable hyperthyroidism by a 13 V-J signature model, with about 88% sensitivity and about 81% specificity obtained in cross-validation and 80%/75% obtained in testing. During validation, the model predicted progression to ophthalmopathy a median of roughly 7.1 months ahead of onset, with more than 60% sensitivity and about 72% specificity. Most expanded thyroid clonotypes (frequency above 0.001) were also detected in blood, a finding suggesting that blood repertoires may reflect thyroid immune responses. Sample size was not statistically predetermined, and investigators were not blinded to group allocation.

The TCR beta CDR3 regions were amplified from RNA transcripts. For the first round of RT-PCR on the TCR CDR3, the HTBI primer set was used together with the Qiagen OneStep RT-PCR kit. The libraries were constructed in a second round of multiplex PCR and then size-selected and purified. Sequencing of the libraries was done on an Illumina HiSeq2000 using paired-end 100 bp reads. Per the source publication's procedure: Raw data were processed with SOAPnuke, discarding reads with adapters, uncalled bases, mean Phred below 15, or no exact constant-primer or identifier match. COPE v1.2.5 was used to merge the high-quality paired reads, and each unique nucleotide sequence was defined as a clonotype. MiTCR v1.1 was used to align clonotypes to the IMGT TRBV, TRBD and TRBJ reference segments. The analysis was restricted to V-J combinations with a frequency above 0.0001, which together covered over 99% of the repertoires. A TCS score was defined as the ratio of F50 (clonal expansion) to E x V (chaos), with BLOSUM62-based TCRdist applied between CDR3 peptides within each V-J. Welch's t-statistics and random forest reduced several hundred V-J features to roughly 13, which were used in a naive Bayes classifier (R e1071). The similarity between thyroid and blood repertoires was quantified using the Morisita-Horn index. The public reads were quality trimmed at Q25 with fastp and then assembled into clones with MiXCR by TCRdb, keeping productive beta chains. Merged by CDR3 protein, the rows form single entries marked with the most common genes and DNA. TCRdb, not the authors, supplied the V and J calls. A total of approximately 870,000 distinct CDR3 sequences appear in this sample, 35% to 40% of them only once. The top ten clonotypes cover 8% to 9% of the sample.

V sheds 3 bases and J sheds 6 bases, leaving 10 bases between their ends. The CDR3 spans 14 residues, from the cysteine through the phenylalanine. Only CDR3 DNA is held: 42 bases, read in frame from base 1. The germline V gene gives CDR1 as SGHRS and CDR2 as YFSETQ. Graves' hyperthyroidism was defined as stable when no progression to ophthalmopathy occurred over 18 months of follow-up. The hyperthyroidism patients were between 18 and 65 years old and newly diagnosed, with a disease duration of less than 2 months. Exclusion was applied to patients with uncontrolled infections, other autoimmune diseases, pregnancy or lactation. Diagnoses were established on the basis of clinical symptoms, serum thyroxine and TRAb, thyroid ultrasound, and orbital computed tomography. PBMCs were isolated from about 9 ml of fresh peripheral blood by Ficoll-Paque density gradient centrifugation. Total RNA was extracted with Trizol reagent, and quality was checked on an Agilent 2100 Bioanalyzer.

Sequencing used blood. The V and J genes are TRBV5-1 and TRBJ2-6; confidence is insufficient to name the D gene. The TCR was taken from a man aged 18 to 30 with Graves' hyperthyroidism. The CDR3 corresponds to CASSSGYEANVLTF. The DNA reads as follows: TGCGCCAGCAGCTCAGGTTATGAGGCCAACGTCCTGACTTTC.